Listed below are T cell receptor beta chains from one sample, sequenced in a study of shared clonotypes between healthy human individuals. Using immunoSEQ multiplex PCR, the repertoire was profiled, and TCRdb retains in-frame clones only, with some absent. The table has over a million clones, approximately 72% seen once. Sequencing used memory CD4+ T cells sorted from blood. These receptors were taken from a man between 18 and 35 years old in good health. Each CDR3 is given with its conserved first and last residue. D genes are given only for firm matches. Only some rows state a clone size, as once, few, many or a class for expanded clones.

j_gene,abundance,d_gene,v_gene,CDR3nt,CDR3aa
TRBJ1-2,few,TRBD1,TRBV7-9,TGTGCCAGCAGCTTACAAGGGGGCTTTTATGGCTACACCTTC,CASSLQGGFYGYTF
TRBJ1-5,-,-,TRBV30,TGTGCCTGGAGTGTAGGTCAGGGGCGGCAGCCCCAGCATTTT,CAWSVGQGRQPQHF
TRBJ1-2,-,-,TRBV7-2,TGTGCCAGCAGCGTTTTGGGGGGTACTAACTATGGCTACACCTTC,CASSVLGGTNYGYTF
TRBJ1-6,-,-,TRBV5-6,TGTGCCAGCAGTCTGGGTAACAGGGATAATTCACCCCTCCACTTT,CASSLGNRDNSPLHF
TRBJ1-1,-,TRBD1,TRBV11-1,TGTGCCAGCAGCACGGACAGGGGGACTGAAGCTTTCTTT,CASSTDRGTEAFF
TRBJ2-7,-,-,TRBV18,TGTGCCAGCTCACCACCGTCTGGGACGGGCGAGCAGTACTTC,CASSPPSGTGEQYF
TRBJ1-1,-,-,TRBV7-9,TGTGCCAGCAGCCCTAGTGGCAGGGAGGGCCGATCTGAAGCTTTCTTT,CASSPSGREGRSEAFF
TRBJ1-2,-,-,TRBV18,TGTGCCAGCTCAGAATCATCCCCTGGGACGTCTATCTATGGCTACACCTTC,CASSESSPGTSIYGYTF
TRBJ1-5,-,-,TRBV27,TGTGCCAGTCACCCTCTTGGACGGGTAGGTAGCAATCAGCCCCAGCATTTT,CASHPLGRVGSNQPQHF
TRBJ1-2,once,-,TRBV2,TGTGCCAGCAGTGGATCCCGGAGGGGCACCTATGGCTACACCTTC,CASSGSRRGTYGYTF